What follows are 32 T cell receptor beta chains derived from one specimen sequenced in a study of OX40 agonist ivuxolimab in advanced cancers. The protocol was immunoSEQ multiplex PCR, while the TCRdb copy is restricted to in-frame clones and leaves out a portion. The table records about 98,000 clones, 87% of them present only once. The input for sequencing was CD4+ or CD8+ T cells sorted from blood, taken in a trial of the OX40 agonist ivuxolimab. Source of these receptors: an adult with an advanced solid tumor such as melanoma, head and neck, liver or kidney cancer.

The V and J genes are TRBV5-5 and TRBJ1-5; D is possibly TRBD1 (5 bases). CDR1 is SGHKS and CDR2 is YYEKEE in the germline V gene (reference sequence). V lost 0 bases to trimming and J lost 2 bases, with 6 bases between them. This CDR3 comprises 14 residues. The CDR3 loop is CASSLAGGNQPQHF. CDR3 in DNA: TGTGCCAGCAGCTTGGCGGGGGGCAATCAGCCCCAGCATTTT.

This chain links TRBV7-9 with TRBJ1-2, with a tentative D call TRBD1 (5 bases). This CDR3 contains 13 residues. The V end lost 5 bases, the J end lost 2 bases, and 9 bases lay between the germline ends. Per germline, CDR1 SEHNR and CDR2 FQNEAQ (reference sequence). CDR3 DNA sequence: TGTGCCAGCAGCCTGACAGTAAACTATGGCTACACCTTC. This gives the protein CASSLTVNYGYTF.

This rearrangement joins TRBV6-1 to TRBJ1-1; D not certain. The germline V gene has CDR1 MNHNS and CDR2 SASEGT. This CDR3 has 13 amino acids. V shed 1 base and J shed 6 bases, with 9 bases lying between them. This CDR3 is CASSEGRRPEAFF. Written as DNA, the CDR3 is TGTGCCAGCAGTGAAGGGCGGCGGCCTGAAGCTTTCTTT.

J is TRBJ2-7 and V is TRBV25-1, with 7 bases aligning to TRBD1. The V and J ends lost 3 bases and 3 bases, in that order; junction bases with no gene match: 8. This CDR3 region has 15 residues. The germline CDR1 and CDR2 sequences are MGHDK and SYGVNS. CDR3 sequence reads: CASSEGTADLYEQYF. The CDR3 DNA follows: TGTGCCAGCAGTGAGGGGACAGCAGACCTCTACGAGCAGTACTTC.

This chain joins TRBV11-2 and TRBJ1-2; D remains unclear. CDR3 size: 16 residues. Trimming removed 1 base from V and 0 bases from J, with 12 bases in between. Germline assignment: CDR1 SGHAT and CDR2 FQNNGV. CDR3 loop: CASSLASGTANYGYTF. DNA for the CDR3: TGTGCCAGCAGCTTAGCGTCGGGAACGGCTAACTATGGCTACACCTTC.

The chain combines TRBV29-1 with TRBJ1-2, with a weak D call TRBD1 (5 bases). CDR1 is SQVTM and CDR2 is ANQGSEA in the germline V gene. Trimming removed 0 bases at V and 7 bases at J, with 12 bases between. This CDR3 region has 13 residues. The CDR3: CSVEDGTGGGYTF. CDR3 DNA sequence: TGCAGCGTTGAAGATGGTACAGGCGGTGGCTACACCTTC.

This clone was seen a single time. The chain has TRBV9 and TRBJ2-6; D tentatively fits TRBD1 or TRBD2 (5 bases each). The germline V and J ends were trimmed by 2 bases and 2 bases, with 11 bases remaining between them. Germline CDR1 and CDR2: SGDLS and YYNGEE. The CDR3 is made up of 16 amino acids. CDR3 in amino acids: CASSVRGATGANVLTF. CDR3 nucleotides: TGTGCCAGCAGCGTGAGAGGGGCAACTGGGGCCAACGTCCTGACTTTC.

CDR3 nucleotides: TGTGCCAGCAGCGCTTCCGGGACAAGAAGCACAGATACGCAGTATTTT. Translating gives CASSASGTRSTDTQYF. The chain combines TRBV5-4 with TRBJ2-3; tentative D call: TRBD1 (6 bases). Per the germline V gene, CDR1 is SGHNT and CDR2 is YYREEE (reference sequence). Trimming stripped 4 bases from V and 0 bases from J, with 15 bases between. This CDR3 contains 16 residues.

The chain recombines TRBV27 with TRBJ1-4; TRBD1 agrees at 12 bases. V shed 4 bases and J 3 bases; nucleotides not matched to a gene: 3. CDR3 length equals 16 residues. Germline lookup yields CDR1 MNHEY and CDR2 SMNVEV (reference sequence). This chain's CDR3 is CASSSGTGGSNEKLFF. The DNA of the CDR3 is TGTGCCAGCAGTTCAGGGACAGGGGGCTCTAATGAAAAACTGTTTTTT. The full variable domain, rest sourced from reference TRBV27 and TRBJ1-4, is EAQVTQNPRYLITVTGKKLTVTCSQNMNHEYMSWYRQDPGLGLRQIYYSMNVEVTDKGDVPEGYKVSRKEKRNFPLILESPSPNQTSLYFCASSSGTGGSNEKLFFGSGTQLSVL.

The rearrangement links TRBV18 to TRBJ2-6; a weak D match, TRBD2 (5 bases). Germline V gene data show CDR1 as KGHSH and CDR2 as LQKENI. CDR3 length equals 15 residues. V was cut by 3 bases and J by 1 base, with 7 bases left in between. The CDR3 nucleotides are TGTGCCAGCTCACCCGGGATGTCTGGGGCCAACGTCCTGACTTTC. Its protein is CASSPGMSGANVLTF.

This chain links TRBV9 with TRBJ2-2; a possible D gene is TRBD1 (6 bases). This CDR3 has 15 residues. Germline CDR1 and CDR2: SGDLS and YYNGEE. Trimming removed 2 bases from V and 5 bases from J, with 13 bases in between. The CDR3 is CASSVPSQGTGELFF. Here the CDR3 DNA reads TGTGCCAGCAGCGTTCCAAGCCAGGGGACCGGGGAGCTGTTTTTT.

This chain connects TRBV6-1 to TRBJ1-2, with 9 bases identical to TRBD1. With V trimmed by 4 bases and J by 6 bases, 6 bases remained unmatched. The CDR3 has 14 residues. Germline lookup yields CDR1 MNHNS and CDR2 SASEGT. The CDR3 nucleotides read TGTGCCAGCAGTGGACAGGGGGTTAGGGATGGCTACACCTTC. This encodes CASSGQGVRDGYTF.

The chain recombines TRBV7-2 with TRBJ1-2; 8 bases fit TRBD1. The CDR3 consists of 14 residues. Looked up from germline, CDR1 is SGHTA and CDR2 is FQGNSA. The junction had 5 bases not matched to a gene; V was cut back by 5 bases and J by 3 bases. CDR3 bases: TGTGCCAGCAGCGAGGGACAGGAACACTATGGCTACACCTTC. This encodes CASSEGQEHYGYTF.

This chain links TRBV12-5 with TRBJ1-2; tentative D call: TRBD1 (6 bases). Germline assignment: CDR1 LGHNT and CDR2 FRNRAP. CDR3 length: 17 residues. The germline V and J ends were trimmed by 5 bases and 0 bases, with 19 bases remaining between them. The DNA for the CDR3 is TGTGCTAGTGGTCATGGTACCGACAGGAGAGCTAACTATGGCTACACCTTC. Translation: CASGHGTDRRANYGYTF.

A word on this clone: Without the conserved terminal phenylalanine or tryptophan, this CDR3 likely stems from a read error. This rearrangement joins TRBV2 to TRBJ1-6; 8 bases are shared with TRBD1. The CDR3 totals 16 residues. Germline-derived CDR1 and CDR2 are SNHLY and FYNNEI. The V gene end was trimmed by 4 bases and the J gene end by 7 bases; junction bases not matched to a gene: 9. CDR3 sequence: CASSGRRTGTNSPLHL. CDR3 nucleotide sequence: TGTGCCAGCAGTGGCCGACGGACAGGGACGAATTCACCCCTCCACCTT.

This clone has a single count. The chain carries TRBV18 and TRBJ1-1; D call uncertain. V shed 4 bases and J shed 7 bases, with 16 bases lying between them. Germline loops: CDR1 KGHSH, CDR2 LQKENI. The CDR3 is 14 residues long. The CDR3 sequence is CASSRYRDVNEAFF. As DNA, the CDR3 is TGTGCCAGCTCACGGTATCGGGATGTTAATGAAGCTTTCTTT.

This chain connects TRBV5-4 to TRBJ2-7; a weak D match, TRBD1 (6 bases). This CDR3 is 15 amino acids long. CDR1 and CDR2 (germline): SGHNT, YYREEE (reference sequence). Trimming pared 3 bases from V and 0 bases from J, leaving 13 bases between. The CDR3 sequence: CASSSRQDSSYEQYF. CDR3 in DNA: TGTGCCAGCAGCTCCCGACAGGATAGCTCCTACGAGCAGTACTTC. Full variable domain (rest looked up from reference TRBV5-4 and TRBJ2-7): ETGVTQSPTHLIKTRGQQVTLRCSSQSGHNTVSWYQQALGQGPQFIFQYYREEENGRGNFPPRFSGLQFPNYSSELNVNALELDDSALYLCASSSRQDSSYEQYFGPGTRLTVT.

V usage is TRBV6-5 and J usage is TRBJ1-3; D is unresolved. This CDR3 has 14 amino acids. The germline V and J ends were trimmed by 2 bases and 3 bases, with 8 bases remaining between them. From germline, CDR1 is MNHEY and CDR2 SVGAGI. The CDR3 reads CASSYIPDGNTIYF. In nucleotides, the CDR3 is TGTGCCAGCAGTTACATCCCGGATGGAAACACCATATATTTT.

This sequence joins TRBV5-1 and TRBJ2-1; D not resolved. The CDR3 spans 13 residues. Trimming removed 4 bases from V and 6 bases from J, with 11 bases in between. Germline-derived CDR1 and CDR2 are SGHRS and YFSETQ. CDR3 sequence: CASSPITGNEQFF. For the CDR3, the DNA is TGCGCCAGCAGCCCTATTACGGGCAATGAGCAGTTCTTC.

This chain joins TRBV19 and TRBJ1-5, with a weak D call TRBD1 (5 bases). Per germline, CDR1 LNHDA and CDR2 SQIVND (reference sequence). V was shortened by 8 bases and J by 7 bases, with 15 bases between the two germline ends. This CDR3 has 13 amino acids. CDR3 sequence: CASARDPIQPQHF. CDR3 DNA sequence: TGTGCCAGTGCCCGGGACCCCATACAGCCCCAGCATTTT. The entire variable domain, with the rest obtained from reference TRBV19 and TRBJ1-5, is as follows: DGGITQSPKYLFRKEGQNVTLSCEQNLNHDAMYWYRQDPGQGLRLIYYSQIVNDFQKGDIAEGYSVSREKKESFPLTVTSAQKNPTAFYLCASARDPIQPQHFGDGTRLSIL.

The J gene is TRBJ2-5, the V gene TRBV15; perhaps TRBD1 as D (6 bases). CDR1 is LNHNV and CDR2 is YYDKDF in the germline V gene (reference sequence). V lost 5 bases and J 5 bases, leaving 21 bases between the germline ends. The length of the CDR3 is 16 residues. CDR3 sequence reads: CATSGSQGSDGETQYF. For the CDR3, the DNA is TGTGCCACCAGCGGATCCCAGGGGTCCGACGGGGAGACCCAGTACTTC.

V gene TRBV19 combines with J gene TRBJ2-5; maybe TRBD2 (7 bases). V dropped 4 bases and J dropped 4 bases, with 19 bases sitting between them. The CDR3 extends over 16 amino acids. Germline V lookup: CDR1 LNHDA, CDR2 SQIVND (reference sequence). DNA for the CDR3: TGTGCCAGTAGTACAGGCGGGGGCTTTCTCCGAGAGACCCAGTACTTC. Translation: CASSTGGGFLRETQYF.

The rearrangement uses TRBV28 and TRBJ2-7; TRBD1 agrees at 8 bases. Germline CDR1 MDHEN, CDR2 SYDVKM. This CDR3 contains 16 residues. V gave up 5 bases and J gave up 7 bases; unmatched junction bases: 16. The CDR3 coding sequence is TGTGCCAGCAGTGACCATATGACCACAGGGGGATGGGAGCAGTACTTC. Translated, it gives CASSDHMTTGGWEQYF.

In this sample, this clone turned up once. The chain has TRBV5-1 and TRBJ1-1; D is ambiguous. CDR3 length equals 13 residues. Germline V gene data show CDR1 as SGHRS and CDR2 as YFSETQ. Trimming cost V 0 bases and J 3 bases, with 6 bases left between them. The CDR3 DNA follows: TGCGCCAGCAGCTTGGGGAGGGACACTGAAGCTTTCTTT. It encodes CASSLGRDTEAFF.

The chain links TRBV6-6 to TRBJ2-5; 11 nucleotides align to TRBD2. The germline V gene has CDR1 MNHNY and CDR2 SVGAGI (reference sequence). The CDR3 runs 16 residues. V shed 6 bases and J 4 bases; nucleotides not matched to a gene: 10. In DNA, the CDR3 is TGTGCCAGCAGAGGGAATAGCGGGGGGGCCGGAGAGACCCAGTACTTC. Translating it yields CASRGNSGGAGETQYF.

V usage is TRBV6-6 and J usage is TRBJ1-1, with 7 bases fitting TRBD1. The CDR3 sequence is 14 residues long. Unmatched junction bases numbered 4, after V lost 5 bases and J lost 1 base. The V gene's germline CDR1 is MNHNY and CDR2 SVGAGI (reference sequence). The CDR3 DNA is TGTGCCAGCAGTCACCGACAGGGGAACACTGAAGCTTTCTTT. This translates into CASSHRQGNTEAFF.

This chain joins TRBV7-2 and TRBJ1-5; D may be TRBD1 (5 bases). Germline V lookup: CDR1 SGHTA, CDR2 FQGNSA. This CDR3 has 15 residues. The V end was cut by 1 base, the J end by 3 bases, with 10 bases between. This CDR3 reads CASSLVGTANQPQHF. The CDR3 DNA follows: TGTGCCAGCAGCTTAGTTGGGACCGCCAATCAGCCCCAGCATTTT.

The chain couples TRBV9 to TRBJ1-2, with D perhaps matching TRBD1 (6 bases). Germline assignment: CDR1 SGDLS and CDR2 YYNGEE. This CDR3 region has 14 residues. Trimming removed 2 bases from V and 8 bases from J, with 16 bases in between. The CDR3 nucleotides are TGTGCCAGCAGCGTCGGCCCAGGGGCGGGGGGCTACACCTTC. It specifies CASSVGPGAGGYTF.

The chain is built from TRBV18 and TRBJ1-3; the D is unclear. Looked up from germline, CDR1 is KGHSH and CDR2 is LQKENI. Trimming took off 11 bases at V and 10 bases at J, with 21 bases between the two ends. The CDR3 runs 13 residues. CDR3 DNA sequence: TGTGCCGGGCGGCACGATCTGGAATGGACCATATATTTT. Translating gives CAGRHDLEWTIYF.

The chain links TRBV6-5 to TRBJ2-5, with D possibly TRBD2 on 5 matching bases. V was clipped by 6 bases and J by 5 bases, with 13 bases between them. Germline values: CDR1 MNHEY, CDR2 SVGAGI. This CDR3 is built from 13 residues. CDR3 in amino acids: CASRSGIHETQYF. The CDR3 DNA reads TGTGCCAGCAGGTCCGGGATTCATGAGACCCAGTACTTC.

The CDR3 nucleotides are TGTGCCAGCAAGCCGGGGAAAAAAACTAGCACAGATACGCAGTATTTT. The encoded protein is CASKPGKKTSTDTQYF. V is TRBV6-6 and J is TRBJ2-3; D perhaps matches TRBD2 (5 bases). V shed 7 bases and J shed 0 bases, with 17 bases lying between them. The CDR3 loop spans 16 amino acids. The germline CDR1 and CDR2 sequences are MNHNY and SVGAGI (reference sequence).

This chain's CDR3 is CAISELRGEQFF. Written as DNA, the CDR3 is TGTGCCATCAGCGAACTGAGGGGTGAGCAGTTCTTC. This chain joins TRBV10-3 and TRBJ2-1, with D perhaps assigned TRBD1 or TRBD2 (5 bases each). Looked up from germline, CDR1 is ENHRY and CDR2 is SYGVKD. The CDR3 loop spans 12 amino acids. V dropped 6 bases and J dropped 9 bases, with 12 bases sitting between them.